This is a list of T cell receptor beta chains from one sample in a study of vaccination and CD4 T cells after COVID-19. TCRdb independently ran MiXCR on the PCR reads; one entry per CDR3 protein. Seen here are 15,000 or so distinct CDR3 sequences, 60% to 80% observed once, and the top ten hold around 20%. These receptors lack a known antigen. What was sequenced was CD4+ T cells from blood, cultured in vitro. All receptors derive from a human donor who had recovered from COVID-19. Each CDR3 is given without its conserved first and last residue. Fields, in order: J gene, V gene, CDR3 protein.

>TRBJ1-2|TRBV6-1
ASRQEWGYT
>TRBJ1-1|TRBV6-1
ASSEPQLRSTEAF
>TRBJ1-5|TRBV15
ATSVRTPNFYSNQPQH
>TRBJ2-4|TRBV4-1
ASSQEGPLTRY
>TRBJ1-1|TRBV15
ATSRDLSGGLNTEAF
>TRBJ2-2|TRBV7-2
ASRSDKVYTGELF
>TRBJ1-1|TRBV3-1
ASREPGRVRTEAF
>TRBJ1-1|TRBV20-1
SALDREGMNTEAF
>TRBJ1-2|TRBV7-2
ASSLYLTGVGGYT
>TRBJ1-1|TRBV6-1
AIRGEGQLNTEAF
>TRBJ1-2|TRBV20-1
SAYLLGQSYGYT
>TRBJ2-1|TRBV6-1
ASSLGVGNEQF
>TRBJ1-2|TRBV11-2
ASSSVRDRVYGYT
>TRBJ1-1|TRBV6-2/TRBV6-3
ASSGPDRYTEAF
>TRBJ1-5|TRBV20-1
SARVGVYNVGNQPQH
>TRBJ1-2|TRBV3-1
ASSQTGGGGYT
>TRBJ2-3|TRBV7-2
ASSLRLGEGPRTDTQY
>TRBJ1-3|TRBV20-1
SAVASRDGNTIY
>TRBJ1-1|TRBV12-3/TRBV12-4
ASSYSGTPNTEAF
>TRBJ1-5|TRBV6-5
ASSYGGTGDQPQH
>TRBJ1-6|TRBV11-2
ASSRRVLTNSPLH
>TRBJ1-3|TRBV20-1
SALDLQIPSGNTIY
>TRBJ1-5|TRBV7-8
ASSLDTQPQH
>TRBJ1-5|TRBV28
ASSYTRDRGRSVQPQH